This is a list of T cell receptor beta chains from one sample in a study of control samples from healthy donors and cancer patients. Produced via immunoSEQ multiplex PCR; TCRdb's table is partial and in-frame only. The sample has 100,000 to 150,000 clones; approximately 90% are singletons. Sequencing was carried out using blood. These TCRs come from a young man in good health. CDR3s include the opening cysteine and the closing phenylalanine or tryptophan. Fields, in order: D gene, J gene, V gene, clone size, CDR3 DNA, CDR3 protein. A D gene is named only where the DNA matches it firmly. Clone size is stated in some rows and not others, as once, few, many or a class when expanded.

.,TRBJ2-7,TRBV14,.,TGTGCCAGCAGCCCAGCTGGGTTTAGGTCCTACGAGCAGTACTTC,CASSPAGFRSYEQYF
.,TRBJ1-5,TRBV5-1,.,TGCGCCAGCAGCTCCACACCTTCCCGTCCCCAGCATTTT,CASSSTPSRPQHF
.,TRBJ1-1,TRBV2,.,TGTGCCAGCAGTGAAGCCACAGTGAACACTGAAGCTTTCTTT,CASSEATVNTEAFF
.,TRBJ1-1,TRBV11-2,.,TGTGCCAGCAGCCGAGCAGACAGACTATCGACTGAAGCTTTCTTT,CASSRADRLSTEAFF
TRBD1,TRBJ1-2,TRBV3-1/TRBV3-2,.,TGTGCCAGCACCCTCGGACAGGGGGCGCGAGGCTACACCTTC,CASTLGQGARGYTF
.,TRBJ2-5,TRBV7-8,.,TGTGCCAGCAGCGCAGGGGCTAACCAAGAGACCCAGTACTTC,CASSAGANQETQYF
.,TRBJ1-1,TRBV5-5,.,TGTGCCAGCAGCTTTTCTGAAAACAGGGTGGGCACTGAAGCTTTCTTT,CASSFSENRVGTEAFF
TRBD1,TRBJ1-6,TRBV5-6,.,TGTGCCAGCAGCTTGACAGGGGACGAGTCACCCCTCCACTTT,CASSLTGDESPLHF
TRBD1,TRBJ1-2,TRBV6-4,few,TGTGCCAGCAGCACCGGGACAGACTCCTATGGCTACACCTTC,CASSTGTDSYGYTF
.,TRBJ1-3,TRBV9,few,TGTGCCAGCAGCGCTGGCCCGCCCTCTGGAAACACCATATATTTT,CASSAGPPSGNTIYF
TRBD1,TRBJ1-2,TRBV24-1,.,TGTGCCACCAGTGATGGACCTAGGGACAGGGCCTTGATGAATGGCTACACCTTC,CATSDGPRDRALMNGYTF
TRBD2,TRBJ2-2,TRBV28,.,TGTGCCAGCAGACCGGGACTAATCGCCGGGGAGCTGTTTTTT,CASRPGLIAGELFF
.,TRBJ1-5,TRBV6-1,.,TGTGCCAGCAGTGATAGTGGCATCGGCAATCAGCCCCAGCATTTT,CASSDSGIGNQPQHF
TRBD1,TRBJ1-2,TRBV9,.,TGTGCCAGCAGCGTAGACCCAACAGGGGGTTTTGCTGGCTACACCTTC,CASSVDPTGGFAGYTF